This T cell receptor beta chain derives from a study of blood T cell repertoires in COVID-19. The wider study: Both acute and convalescent COVID-19 samples were obtained from the United States, Italy and Spain. T cells, B-cell-depleted T cells, or PBMCs provided the cDNA or gDNA that served as material.

Per germline, CDR1 ENHRY and CDR2 SYGVKD. This CDR3 comprises 16 residues. Trimming left V 0 bases short and J 2 bases short, with 14 bases between. Authors' processing steps: Reference gene primer amplification yielded estimated nucleated cell counts. TCRdb's copy holds only in-frame clones and misses some; the assay was immunoSEQ multiplex PCR. The D gene and trimming were derived from the DNA, and the V and J assignments and clone size from that table. This sample has about 180,000 clones, with around 83% found just once. Input material: peripheral blood. This sequence was found in a human donor in a cohort sampled during active COVID-19. This chain connects TRBV10-3 to TRBJ2-7; TRBD1 is a possible D gene (7 bases). This CDR3 is CAISESRSGGTYEQYF. CDR3 coding DNA: TGTGCCATCAGTGAGTCGAGGTCAGGGGGGACCTACGAGCAGTACTTC.